This T cell receptor (beta chain) was sequenced for a study of CD8 T cells in ankylosing spondylitis. The TCR beta libraries were generated through quantitative 5'-RACE incorporating molecular barcodes. TCRdb used MiXCR to reprocess the 5' RACE reads, holding one entry per CDR3 protein. The repertoire holds just over 300,000 distinct CDR3 sequences, with less than 25% as singletons. The germline CDR1 and CDR2 sequences are ENHRY and SYGVKD. The CDR3 has 14 residues. Trimming at V came to 10 bases and at J to 15 bases, leaving 18 bases not matched to a gene. Study observations and caveats: Reportedly, significant enrichment of disease-linked clones occurred in matched ankylosing spondylitis synovial fluid.

The sample holds a few counts of this clonotype. Antigen specificity is unknown. This TCR derives from a female donor with ankylosing spondylitis or in good health (not recorded which). The rearrangement links TRBV10-3 to TRBJ2-1, with TRBD1 matching 10 bases. The sample taken for sequencing was blood, either unsorted or a sorted T cell fraction (not recorded which). CDR3 bases: TGTGCCACCACCGGGACAGGGGACTCCTCGGATGGGTTCTTC. Translated: CATTGTGDSSDGFF.